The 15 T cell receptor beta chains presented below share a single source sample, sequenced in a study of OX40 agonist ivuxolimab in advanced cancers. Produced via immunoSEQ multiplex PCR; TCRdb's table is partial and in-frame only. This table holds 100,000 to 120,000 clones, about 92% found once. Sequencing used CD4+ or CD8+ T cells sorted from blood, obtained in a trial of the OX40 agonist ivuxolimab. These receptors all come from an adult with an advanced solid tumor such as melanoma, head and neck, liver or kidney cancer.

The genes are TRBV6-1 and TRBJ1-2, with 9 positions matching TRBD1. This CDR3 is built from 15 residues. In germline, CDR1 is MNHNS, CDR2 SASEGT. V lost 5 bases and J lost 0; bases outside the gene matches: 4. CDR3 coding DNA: TGTGCCAGCAGTAAGGGGACAGGGTCTAACTATGGCTACACCTTC. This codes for CASSKGTGSNYGYTF.

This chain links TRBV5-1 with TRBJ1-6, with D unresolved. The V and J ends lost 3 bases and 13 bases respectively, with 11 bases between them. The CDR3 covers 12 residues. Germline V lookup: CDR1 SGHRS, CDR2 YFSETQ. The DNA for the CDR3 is TGCGCCAGCAGCTCCGAAAGAGGCCCCCTCCACTTT. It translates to CASSSERGPLHF.

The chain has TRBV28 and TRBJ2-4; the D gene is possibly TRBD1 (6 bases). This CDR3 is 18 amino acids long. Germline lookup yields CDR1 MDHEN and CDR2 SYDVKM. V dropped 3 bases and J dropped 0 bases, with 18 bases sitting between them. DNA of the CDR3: TGTGCCAGCAGTTTGTCTGCCGGGACAAAACTAGCCAAAAACATTCAGTACTTC. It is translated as CASSLSAGTKLAKNIQYF. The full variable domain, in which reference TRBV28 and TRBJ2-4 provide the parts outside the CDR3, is DVKVTQSSRYLVKRTGEKVFLECVQDMDHENMFWYRQDPGLGLRLIYFSYDVKMKEKGDIPEGYSVSREKKERFSLILESASTNQTSMYLCASSLSAGTKLAKNIQYFGAGTRLSVL.

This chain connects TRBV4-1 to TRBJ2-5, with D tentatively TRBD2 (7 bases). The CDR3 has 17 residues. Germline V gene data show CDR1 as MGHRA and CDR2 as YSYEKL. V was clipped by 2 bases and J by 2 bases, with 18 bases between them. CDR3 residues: CASSQMRGGGVQETQYF. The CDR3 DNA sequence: TGCGCCAGCAGCCAAATGAGAGGAGGGGGGGTGCAAGAGACCCAGTACTTC.

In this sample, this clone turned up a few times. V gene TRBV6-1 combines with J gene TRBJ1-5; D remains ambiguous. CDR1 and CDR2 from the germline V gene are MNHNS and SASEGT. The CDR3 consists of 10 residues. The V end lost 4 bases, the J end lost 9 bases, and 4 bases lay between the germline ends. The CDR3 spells CASSARPQHF. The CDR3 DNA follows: TGTGCCAGCAGTGCTCGGCCCCAGCATTTT.

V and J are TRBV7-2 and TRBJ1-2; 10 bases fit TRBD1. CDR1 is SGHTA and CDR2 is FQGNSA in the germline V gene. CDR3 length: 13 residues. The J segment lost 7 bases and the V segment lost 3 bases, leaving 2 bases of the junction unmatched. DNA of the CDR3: TGTGCCAGCAGCTTTAGGACAGGGGGTGGCTACACCTTC. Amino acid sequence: CASSFRTGGGYTF. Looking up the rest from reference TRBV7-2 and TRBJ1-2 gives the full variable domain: GAGVSQSPSNKVTEKGKDVELRCDPISGHTALYWYRQSLGQGLEFLIYFQGNSAPDKSGLPSDRFSAERTGGSVSTLTIQRTQQEDSAVYLCASSFRTGGGYTFGSGTRLTVV.

The CDR3 nucleotides are TGTGCCAGCAGTACAGGGGGCGAACATTTCGACTATGGCTACACCTTC. Translated: CASSTGGEHFDYGYTF. The rearrangement uses TRBV6-4 and TRBJ1-2; TRBD1 aligns across 9 bases. Looked up from germline, CDR1 is MRHNA and CDR2 is SNTAGT. The CDR3 totals 16 residues. V shed 5 bases and J 3 bases; nucleotides not matched to a gene: 10.

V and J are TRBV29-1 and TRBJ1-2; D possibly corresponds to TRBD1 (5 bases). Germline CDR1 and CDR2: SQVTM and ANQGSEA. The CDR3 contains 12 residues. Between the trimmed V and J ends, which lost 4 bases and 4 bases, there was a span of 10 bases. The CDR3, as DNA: TGCAGCGTTGGGCAGGGAGGCTATGGCTACACCTTC. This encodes CSVGQGGYGYTF.

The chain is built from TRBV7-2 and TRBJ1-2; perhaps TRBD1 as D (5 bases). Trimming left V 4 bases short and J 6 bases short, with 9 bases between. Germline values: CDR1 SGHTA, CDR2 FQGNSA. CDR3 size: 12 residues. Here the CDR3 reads CASSYAGDGYTF. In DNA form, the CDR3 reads TGTGCCAGCAGCTACGCGGGGGATGGCTACACCTTC.

The CDR3 DNA is TGTGCCTGGGATACAGGCCAAGAGACCCAGTACTTC. As protein: CAWDTGQETQYF. The J gene is TRBJ2-5, the V gene TRBV30; maybe TRBD1 (5 bases). The CDR3 is 12 amino acids. V dropped 5 bases and J dropped 1 base, with 8 bases sitting between them. CDR1 is GTSNPN, CDR2 SVGIG, per germline (reference sequence). The full variable domain, rest sourced from reference TRBV30 and TRBJ2-5, is SQTIHQWPATLVQPVGSPLSLECTVEGTSNPNLYWYRQAAGRGLQLLFYSVGIGQISSEVPQNLSASRPQDRQFILSSKKLLLSDSGFYLCAWDTGQETQYFGPGTRLLVL.

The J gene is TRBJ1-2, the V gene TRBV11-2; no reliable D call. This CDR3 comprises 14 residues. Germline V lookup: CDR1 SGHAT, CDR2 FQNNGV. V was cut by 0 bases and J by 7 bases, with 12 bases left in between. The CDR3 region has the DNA TGTGCCAGCAGCTTAGAAATGGGTTTGGGTGGCTACACCTTC. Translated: CASSLEMGLGGYTF.

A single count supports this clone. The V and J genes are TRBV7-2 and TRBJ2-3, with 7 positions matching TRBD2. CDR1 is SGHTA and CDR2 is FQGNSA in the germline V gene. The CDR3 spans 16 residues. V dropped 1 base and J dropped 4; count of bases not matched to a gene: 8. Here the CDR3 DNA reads TGTGCCAGCAGCTTAGACCCAGGACTAGGGGCAGATACGCAGTATTTT. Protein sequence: CASSLDPGLGADTQYF.

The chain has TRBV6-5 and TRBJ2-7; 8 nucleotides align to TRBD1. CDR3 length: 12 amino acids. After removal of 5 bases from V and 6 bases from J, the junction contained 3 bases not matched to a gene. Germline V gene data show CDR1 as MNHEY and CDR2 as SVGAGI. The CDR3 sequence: CASSRQGREQYF. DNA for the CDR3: TGTGCCAGCAGTCGACAGGGGCGCGAGCAGTACTTC.

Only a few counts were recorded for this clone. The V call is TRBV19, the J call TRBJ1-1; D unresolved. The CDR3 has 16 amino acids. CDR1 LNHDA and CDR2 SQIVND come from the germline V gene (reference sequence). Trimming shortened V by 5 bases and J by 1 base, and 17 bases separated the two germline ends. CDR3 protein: CASSLGRRLWNTEAFF. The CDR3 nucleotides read TGTGCCAGTAGTCTAGGGAGGCGGCTGTGGAACACTGAAGCTTTCTTT.

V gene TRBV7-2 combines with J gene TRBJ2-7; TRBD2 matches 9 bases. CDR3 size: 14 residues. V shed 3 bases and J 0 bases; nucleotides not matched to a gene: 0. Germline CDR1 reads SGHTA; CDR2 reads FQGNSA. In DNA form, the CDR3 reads TGTGCCAGCAGCTTTAGCGGGAGCTCCTACGAGCAGTACTTC. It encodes CASSFSGSSYEQYF. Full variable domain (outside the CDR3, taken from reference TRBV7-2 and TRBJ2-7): GAGVSQSPSNKVTEKGKDVELRCDPISGHTALYWYRQSLGQGLEFLIYFQGNSAPDKSGLPSDRFSAERTGGSVSTLTIQRTQQEDSAVYLCASSFSGSSYEQYFGPGTRLTVT.